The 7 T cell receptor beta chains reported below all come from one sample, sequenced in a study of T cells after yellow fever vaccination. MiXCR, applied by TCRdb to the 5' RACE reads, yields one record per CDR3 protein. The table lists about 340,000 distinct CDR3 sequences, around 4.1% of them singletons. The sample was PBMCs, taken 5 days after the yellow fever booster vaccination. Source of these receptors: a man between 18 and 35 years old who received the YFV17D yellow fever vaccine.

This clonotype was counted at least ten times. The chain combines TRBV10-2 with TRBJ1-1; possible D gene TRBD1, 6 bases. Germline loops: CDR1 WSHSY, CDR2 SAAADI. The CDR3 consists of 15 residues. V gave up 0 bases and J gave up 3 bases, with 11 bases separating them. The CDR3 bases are TGCGCCAGCAGTGAGTCGCCAGGGGCGGACACTGAAGCTTTCTTT. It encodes CASSESPGADTEAFF.

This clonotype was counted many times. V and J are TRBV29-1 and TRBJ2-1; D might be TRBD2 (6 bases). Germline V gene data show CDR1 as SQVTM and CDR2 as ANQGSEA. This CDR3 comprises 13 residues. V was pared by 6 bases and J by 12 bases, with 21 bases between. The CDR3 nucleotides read TGCAGCGTACCGGGACTGCCATCAGATGGGCAGTTCTTC. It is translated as CSVPGLPSDGQFF.

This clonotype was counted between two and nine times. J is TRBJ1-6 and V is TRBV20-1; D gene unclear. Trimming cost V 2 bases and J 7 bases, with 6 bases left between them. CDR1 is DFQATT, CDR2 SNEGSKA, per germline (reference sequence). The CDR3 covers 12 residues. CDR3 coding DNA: TGCAGTGCTAGAACCTCCAATTCACCCCTCCACTTT. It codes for CSARTSNSPLHF.

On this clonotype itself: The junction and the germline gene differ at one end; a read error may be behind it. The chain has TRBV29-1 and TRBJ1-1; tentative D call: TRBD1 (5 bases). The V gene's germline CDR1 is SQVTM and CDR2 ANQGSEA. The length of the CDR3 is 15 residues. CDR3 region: CCVEDSGLENTEAFF. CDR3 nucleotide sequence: TGCTGCGTTGAAGATTCAGGGTTGGAGAACACTGAAGCTTTCTTT.

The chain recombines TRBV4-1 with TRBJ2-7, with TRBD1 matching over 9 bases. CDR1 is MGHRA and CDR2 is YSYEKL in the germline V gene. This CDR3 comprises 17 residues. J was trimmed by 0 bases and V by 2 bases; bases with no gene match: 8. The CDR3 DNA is TGCGCCAGCAGCCAATTCCCCGGGACAGGGAGCTCCTACGAGCAGTACTTC. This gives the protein CASSQFPGTGSSYEQYF.

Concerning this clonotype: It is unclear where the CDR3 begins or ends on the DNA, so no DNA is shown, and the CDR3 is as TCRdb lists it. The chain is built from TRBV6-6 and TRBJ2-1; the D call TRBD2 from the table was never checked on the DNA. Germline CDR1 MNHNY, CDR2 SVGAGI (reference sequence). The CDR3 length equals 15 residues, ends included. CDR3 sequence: CASSSSTSGGVEQFF.

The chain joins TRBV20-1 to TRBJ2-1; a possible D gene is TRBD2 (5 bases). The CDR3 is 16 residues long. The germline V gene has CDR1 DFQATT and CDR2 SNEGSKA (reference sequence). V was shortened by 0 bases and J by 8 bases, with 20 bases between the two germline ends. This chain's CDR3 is CSARDAPSQSSHEQFF. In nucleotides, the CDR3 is TGCAGTGCTAGAGATGCCCCTAGCCAGTCAAGCCATGAGCAGTTCTTC.